This T cell receptor (beta chain) stems from a study of beta chain features in type 1 diabetes. Germline CDR1 and CDR2: SGHNT and YENEEA. V was clipped by 8 bases and J by 4 bases, with 8 bases between them. There are 11 residues in the CDR3. Sorted populations all exceeded 95% purity. Study findings and constraints: A moderate, significant TCRB CDR3 shortening appeared in type 1 diabetes across four CD4+ subsets.

Expressed TCRB transcripts were sequenced, since all the RNA that had been isolated was reverse transcribed. Sequenced naive, central memory and regulatory T cell samples produced an average of about 3.7 million reads. Here immunoSEQ multiplex PCR was the method, and the copy in TCRdb shows in-frame clones only, minus some. The repertoire has around 56,000 clones, about 50% of them found once; the top ten carry 2.6%. This clone was counted only a few times. Its specificity is unknown. Sequencing was done on a sample of Tregs from blood. This chain connects TRBV11-3 to TRBJ2-5; tentatively, D is TRBD1 (6 bases). The TCR originated in a woman in her thirties or forties with type 1 diabetes. The CDR3 DNA sequence: TGTGCCAGCGGCAGGGGAGAGACCCAGTACTTC. It encodes CASGRGETQYF.